This TCR beta chain emerged from a study of T cell repertoires in cytomegalovirus infection. TCRdb re-called the reads through MiXCR, storing one row per CDR3 protein. Of about 920,000 distinct CDR3 sequences listed, approximately 31% are singletons. Points on this clonotype: Its specificity is unknown.

Trimming took off 4 bases at V and 0 bases at J, with 18 bases between the two ends. CDR1 and CDR2 (germline): MDHEN, SYDVKM. This CDR3 comprises 17 residues. Study-wide results and limits: Dominating the ex vivo response were TCR beta clonotypes that were CMV-specific and HLA-C-restricted.

The source is a human donor in good health (CMV status not recorded). Some clones in this sample may be carry-over from other donors' samples. The chain has TRBV28 and TRBJ1-1; tentative D call: TRBD1 (5 bases). This specimen was cultured CD8+ T cells from PBMCs, taken from culture after CMV antigen stimulation. The CDR3 sequence: CASSSVIVGLVNTEAFF. The CDR3 DNA is TGTGCCAGCAGTTCCGTCATCGTGGGGCTGGTGAACACTGAAGCTTTCTTT.